The clone carrying this TCR beta chain was found once. Its cognate antigen is unknown. Healthy individuals who donated bone marrow served as the donors. These data are taken from a study of cytomegalovirus exposure and HLA in healthy donors. Study-wide context: Earlier sequencing of 150 million to 200 million T cells yielded roughly 120 million unique TCR beta sequences.

The V segment lost 0 bases and the J segment 0 bases; nucleotides outside the gene matches: 9. There are 18 residues in the CDR3. Germline V gene data show CDR1 as SGHRS and CDR2 as YFSETQ. The PCR was carried out with 60 Vbeta primers and 13 Jbeta primers. Assay: immunoSEQ multiplex PCR; the TCRdb copy retains only in-frame clones and omits some. Of around 150,000 clones listed, 75% to 90% are singletons. General observations from the study: TCR beta V- and J-gene trimming, according to a later analysis, was linked to a missense DCLRE1C variant.

The sequencing sample was made of PBMCs. The rearrangement uses TRBV5-1 and TRBJ2-5; 9 nucleotides line up with TRBD1. The clonotype originates from a woman aged 18-29 years in good health and CMV-seronegative. CDR3: CASSLDRGPYTYQETQYF. Here the CDR3 DNA reads TGCGCCAGCAGCTTGGACAGGGGGCCCTATACTTACCAAGAGACCCAGTACTTC. Together with reference TRBV5-1 and TRBJ2-5, the CDR3 gives the full variable domain: KAGVTQTPRYLIKTRGQQVTLSCSPISGHRSVSWYQQTPGQGLQFLFEYFSETQRNKGNFPGRFSGRQFSNSRSEMNVSTLELGDSALYLCASSLDRGPYTYQETQYFGPGTRLLVL.